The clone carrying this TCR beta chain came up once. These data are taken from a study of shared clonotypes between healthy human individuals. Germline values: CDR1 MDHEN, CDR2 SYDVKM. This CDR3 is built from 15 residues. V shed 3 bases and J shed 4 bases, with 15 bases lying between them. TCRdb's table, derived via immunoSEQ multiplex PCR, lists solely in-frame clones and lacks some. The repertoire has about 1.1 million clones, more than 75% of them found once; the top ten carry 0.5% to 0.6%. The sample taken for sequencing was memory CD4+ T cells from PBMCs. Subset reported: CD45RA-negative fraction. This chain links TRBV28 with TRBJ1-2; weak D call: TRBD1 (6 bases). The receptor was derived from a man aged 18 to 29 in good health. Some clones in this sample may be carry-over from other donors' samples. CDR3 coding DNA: TGTGCCAGCAGTTTGGTTGCGGTGGACAGCTATGGCTACACCTTC. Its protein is CASSLVAVDSYGYTF.